This TCR beta chain originates from a study of OX40 agonist ivuxolimab in advanced cancers. The overall study: Head and neck, renal cell, melanoma or hepatocellular carcinoma were the cancers that dose-escalation patients had. Whole-study results and caveats: Doses of 0.1 to 3.0 mg/kg were accompanied by clonal expansion of CD4+ and CD8+ blood T cells by week 6.

The V gene end was trimmed by 6 bases and the J gene end by 1 base; junction bases not matched to a gene: 1. Germline CDR1 and CDR2: SEHNR and FQNEAQ (reference sequence). This CDR3 region has 13 residues. The table came from immunoSEQ multiplex PCR; TCRdb's copy has only in-frame clones and leaves some out. This sample yields some 6,100 clones, of which approximately 70% are seen a single time; about 17% belongs to the top ten. Exclusion applied to patients with autoimmune disease history or systemic immunosuppression. Researchers took blood at baseline, on cycle 4 day 1, and on cycle 7 day 1. Points on this clone: Its antigen is unknown.

The clonotype originates from an adult with an advanced solid tumor such as melanoma, head and neck, liver or kidney cancer. The material was CD4+ or CD8+ T cells sorted from blood, obtained in a trial of the OX40 agonist ivuxolimab. The chain recombines TRBV7-9 with TRBJ1-1; 8 positions agree with TRBD1. This CDR3 is CASRTGGNTEAFF. The CDR3 nucleotides read TGTGCCAGCAGAACAGGGGGGAACACTGAAGCTTTCTTT.